Shown below are 22 T cell receptor beta chains from a single sample sequenced in a study of blood T cell repertoires in COVID-19. Some clones are missing from TCRdb's copy, which holds only in-frame ones; the method was immunoSEQ multiplex PCR. This sample has some 210,000 clones, with over 70% found just once. The sample consisted of peripheral blood. Source of these receptors: a man aged 45-60 years with active or convalescent COVID-19.

V usage is TRBV5-1 and J usage is TRBJ1-2; possible D gene TRBD1, 6 bases. The CDR3 spans 15 residues. CDR1 and CDR2 (germline): SGHRS, YFSETQ. Trimming shortened V by 4 bases and J by 3 bases, and 16 bases separated the two germline ends. DNA of the CDR3: TGCGCCAGCAGCCCCGCCGGGGGGGCAGACTATGGCTACACCTTC. Its translation: CASSPAGGADYGYTF.

The V gene is TRBV6-1, the J gene TRBJ1-2; 8 bases fit TRBD1. The V segment lost 3 bases and the J segment 8 bases; nucleotides outside the gene matches: 8. CDR1 and CDR2 from the germline V gene are MNHNS and SASEGT. This CDR3 comprises 14 residues. The chain's CDR3 is CASSDMAGGWGYTF. CDR3 bases: TGTGCCAGCAGTGATATGGCAGGGGGCTGGGGCTACACCTTC.

This sequence joins TRBV19 and TRBJ1-1; TRBD1 might be the D (6 bases). Trimming took off 3 bases at V and 11 bases at J, with 16 bases between the two ends. The germline V gene encodes CDR1 LNHDA and CDR2 SQIVND (reference sequence). The CDR3 is made up of 13 amino acids. CDR3 protein: CASSISDSQRAFF. The CDR3 coding sequence is TGTGCCAGTAGTATCTCGGACAGCCAAAGGGCTTTCTTT.

The rearrangement links TRBV5-1 to TRBJ2-2, with 9 nucleotides matching TRBD1. The CDR3 has 14 residues. Germline-derived CDR1 and CDR2 are SGHRS and YFSETQ. Losses at the gene ends were 6 bases for V and 7 bases for J; bases not matched to a gene: 7. The CDR3 sequence is CASKNTGGLGELFF. The CDR3 bases are TGCGCCAGCAAGAATACAGGGGGCCTCGGGGAGCTGTTTTTT. Looking up the rest from reference TRBV5-1 and TRBJ2-2 gives the full variable domain: KAGVTQTPRYLIKTRGQQVTLSCSPISGHRSVSWYQQTPGQGLQFLFEYFSETQRNKGNFPGRFSGRQFSNSRSEMNVSTLELGDSALYLCASKNTGGLGELFFGEGSRLTVL.

This rearrangement joins TRBV9 to TRBJ2-5; a weak D match, TRBD2 (6 bases). The V gene lost 1 base and the J gene lost 0 bases, with 10 bases spanning the gap. The CDR3 totals 15 residues. Germline lookup yields CDR1 SGDLS and CDR2 YYNGEE. The CDR3 DNA follows: TGTGCCAGCAGCGTACTCAGCGGGTACCAAGAGACCCAGTACTTC. Its translation: CASSVLSGYQETQYF.

This clone was seen only once. The rearrangement joins TRBV10-1 to TRBJ2-3; D is undetermined. The CDR3 is 15 amino acids. Trimming took 3 bases from V and 0 from J, leaving 10 bases between them. Per the germline V gene, CDR1 is WNHNN and CDR2 is SYGVQD (reference sequence). The CDR3 loop is CASSDGSASTDTQYF. In DNA form, the CDR3 reads TGCGCCAGCAGTGACGGGTCAGCTAGCACAGATACGCAGTATTTT.

This chain uses TRBV4-1 with TRBJ2-2; TRBD1 matches at 8 bases. The CDR3 runs to 15 residues. V was clipped by 2 bases and J by 7 bases; unmatched bases: 6. Germline V gene lookup returns CDR1 MGHRA and CDR2 YSYEKL. CDR3 sequence (DNA): TGCGCCAGCAGCCAATCAGGGGGCTTAGGCGGGGAGCTGTTTTTT. It specifies CASSQSGGLGGELFF.

The chain joins TRBV30 to TRBJ1-2; tentative D call: TRBD1 (5 bases). Germline values: CDR1 GTSNPN, CDR2 SVGIG (reference sequence). V lost 1 base and J 5 bases, leaving 29 bases between the germline ends. The CDR3 consists of 19 residues. The CDR3: CAWSDHRSRSPRVLYGYTF. The CDR3 coding sequence is TGTGCCTGGAGTGATCACAGGTCCCGAAGTCCCCGGGTCTTATATGGCTACACCTTC.

This clone is labeled medium-sized (0.01 to 0.1%). V usage is TRBV5-4 and J usage is TRBJ1-1; tentatively, D is TRBD1 (6 bases). The CDR3 length is 13 residues. CDR1 and CDR2 (germline): SGHNT, YYREEE (reference sequence). V gave up 3 bases and J gave up 1 base, with 7 bases separating them. CDR3 DNA sequence: TGTGCCAGCAGCTCACAGGGGAACACTGAAGCTTTCTTT. It yields the protein CASSSQGNTEAFF.

This clone was seen a handful of times. The chain has TRBV19 and TRBJ1-2; 8 bases line up with TRBD1. The V segment lost 6 bases and the J segment 6 bases; nucleotides outside the gene matches: 9. The CDR3 loop spans 14 amino acids. The germline V gene has CDR1 LNHDA and CDR2 SQIVND (reference sequence). CDR3 region: CASRLPGQANGYTF. The CDR3, as DNA: TGTGCCAGTAGACTGCCGGGACAGGCTAATGGCTACACCTTC.

This chain links TRBV23-1 with TRBJ1-3; D unclear. TRBV23-1 is an ORF for which the function is uncertain. Trimming removed 9 bases from V and 2 bases from J, with 14 bases in between. This CDR3 comprises 14 residues. Here the CDR3 DNA reads TGCGCCAGAAGGTCCGGGGTGCCTGGAAACACCATATATTTT. Translation: CARRSGVPGNTIYF.

The V call is TRBV5-1, the J call TRBJ2-2; TRBD2 agrees at 8 bases. V was pared by 0 bases and J by 5 bases, with 3 bases of the junction left unmatched. The CDR3 has 15 amino acids. CDR1 is SGHRS and CDR2 is YFSETQ in the germline V gene. In DNA form, the CDR3 reads TGCGCCAGCAGCTTGGATCCTAGCGGGACCGGGGAGCTGTTTTTT. It translates to CASSLDPSGTGELFF.

The CDR3 region is CASSVDDYWETQYF. CDR3 nucleotides: TGTGCCAGCAGCGTAGACGACTATTGGGAGACCCAGTACTTC. The chain uses TRBV9 and TRBJ2-5; a possible D gene is TRBD2 (5 bases). The CDR3 runs 14 residues. Trimming shortened V by 0 bases and J by 5 bases, and 11 bases separated the two germline ends. CDR1 SGDLS and CDR2 YYNGEE come from the germline V gene.

V and J are TRBV4-3 and TRBJ2-2, with 10 bases aligning to TRBD2. Germline V gives CDR1 LGHNA, CDR2 YSLEER. Unmatched junction bases numbered 5, after V lost 2 bases and J lost 2 bases. This CDR3 comprises 17 residues. CDR3 DNA sequence: TGCGCCAGCAGCCAATCCCGACTAGCGGGCAACACCGGGGAGCTGTTTTTT. It translates to CASSQSRLAGNTGELFF.

The CDR3 region is CASSYRKLNTEAFF. Here the CDR3 DNA reads TGTGCCAGCAGCTACAGGAAATTGAACACTGAAGCTTTCTTT. The genes are TRBV7-2 and TRBJ1-1, with a possible D match to TRBD1 (5 bases). With 4 bases removed from V and 0 bases from J, the gap between germline ends came to 9 bases. Looked up from germline, CDR1 is SGHTA and CDR2 is FQGNSA. This CDR3 is 14 amino acids long.

The chain couples TRBV9 to TRBJ2-1; D is uncertain. The CDR3 spans 19 residues. Trimming shortened V by 0 bases and J by 7 bases, and 26 bases separated the two germline ends. Germline lookup yields CDR1 SGDLS and CDR2 YYNGEE. CDR3 in DNA: TGTGCCAGCAGCGTAGCTACCCCCGTCCCTAATCCCATGATGAATGAGCAGTTCTTC. Amino acid sequence: CASSVATPVPNPMMNEQFF.

The genes are TRBV12-3 or TRBV12-4 and TRBJ1-4, with TRBD1 as a possible D gene (5 bases). This CDR3 contains 12 residues. CDR3 protein: CASGRVYEKLFF. The CDR3 region has the DNA TGTGCGTCTGGCAGGGTATATGAAAAACTGTTTTTT.

Comment on this clone: The junction does not match germline at one end; this may be a read error. The CDR3 sequence is CSVEGGGTF. Written as DNA, the CDR3 is TGCAGCGTTGAAGGGGGGGGAACCTTC. The V and J genes are TRBV29-1 and TRBJ2-7, with 7 bases aligning to TRBD2. The CDR3 spans 9 residues. Germline CDR1 reads SQVTM; CDR2 reads ANQGSEA.

The rearrangement joins TRBV2 to TRBJ2-5; D perhaps matches TRBD2 (6 bases). The germline V gene encodes CDR1 SNHLY and CDR2 FYNNEI. CDR3 length: 17 amino acids. Trimming left V 5 bases short and J 3 bases short, with 22 bases between. The CDR3 DNA is TGTGCCAGCAGTCGGAGTCCGGTGGGACCGGGAGAAGAGACCCAGTACTTC. It translates to CASSRSPVGPGEETQYF.

CDR3 sequence (DNA): TGTGCCAGCAGCGTAGGCGGCGGGAGCTCCTACAATGAGCAGTTCTTC. This translates into CASSVGGGSSYNEQFF. The genes are TRBV9 and TRBJ2-1; TRBD2 aligns across 7 bases. Per the germline V gene, CDR1 is SGDLS and CDR2 is YYNGEE. The trim removed 0 bases at V and 0 bases at J, leaving 3 bases unmatched. The CDR3 covers 16 residues.

The rearrangement joins TRBV5-1 to TRBJ1-1; tentatively, D is TRBD1 (5 bases). V lost 4 bases to trimming and J lost 0 bases, with 13 bases between them. CDR3 length: 15 residues. The germline V gene has CDR1 SGHRS and CDR2 YFSETQ. This chain's CDR3 is CASSPQTVMNTEAFF. In DNA, the CDR3 is TGCGCCAGCAGCCCACAGACAGTTATGAACACTGAAGCTTTCTTT. Based on the CDR3 plus reference TRBV5-1 and TRBJ1-1, the full variable domain is KAGVTQTPRYLIKTRGQQVTLSCSPISGHRSVSWYQQTPGQGLQFLFEYFSETQRNKGNFPGRFSGRQFSNSRSEMNVSTLELGDSALYLCASSPQTVMNTEAFFGQGTRLTVV.

As to this clone: Other DNA variants within this sample encode the same CDR3. The chain couples TRBV2 to TRBJ2-5, with 12 nucleotides matching TRBD2. Per the germline V gene, CDR1 is SNHLY and CDR2 is FYNNEI. The V segment lost 4 bases and the J segment 4 bases; nucleotides outside the gene matches: 4. The CDR3 is made up of 15 amino acids. CDR3: CASSGTSGRRETQYF. Here the CDR3 DNA reads TGTGCCAGCAGTGGAACTAGCGGGAGGAGAGAGACCCAGTACTTC. Supplemented by reference TRBV2 and TRBJ2-5, the full variable domain reads EPEVTQTPSHQVTQMGQEVILRCVPISNHLYFYWYRQILGQKVEFLVSFYNNEISEKSEIFDDQFSVERPDGSNFTLKIRSTKLEDSAMYFCASSGTSGRRETQYFGPGTRLLVL.